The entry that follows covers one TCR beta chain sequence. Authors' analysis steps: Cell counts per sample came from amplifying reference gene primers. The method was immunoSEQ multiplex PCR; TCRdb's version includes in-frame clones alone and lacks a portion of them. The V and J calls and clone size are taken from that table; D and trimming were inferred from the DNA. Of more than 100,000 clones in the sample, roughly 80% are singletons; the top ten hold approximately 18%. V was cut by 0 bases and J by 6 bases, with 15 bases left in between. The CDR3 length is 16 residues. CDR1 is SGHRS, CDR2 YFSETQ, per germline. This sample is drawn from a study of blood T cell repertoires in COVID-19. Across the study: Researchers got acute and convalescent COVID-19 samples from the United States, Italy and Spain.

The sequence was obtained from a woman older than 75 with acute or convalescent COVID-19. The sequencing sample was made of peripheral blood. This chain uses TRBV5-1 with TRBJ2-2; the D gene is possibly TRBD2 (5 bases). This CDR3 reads CASSLDVISVAGELFF. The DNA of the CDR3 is TGCGCCAGCAGCTTGGACGTTATTAGCGTAGCCGGGGAGCTGTTTTTT.